Listed below are T cell receptor beta chains from one sample, sequenced in a study of blood T cell repertoires in COVID-19. Clones were read by immunoSEQ multiplex PCR, and TCRdb kept only the in-frame ones, dropping some. The table includes around 290,000 clones, 88% detected once. Source material: PBMCs or T cells enriched from blood (not recorded which). These receptors came from an older woman in a cohort exposed to, infected with or recovered from COVID-19 (not recorded which). The CDR3 runs from the conserved cysteine through the conserved F or W. The D gene is left open where the match is weak. Size is stated for part of the rows, as once, few or many counts, or as a class when the clone is expanded.

v_gene	d_gene	j_gene	abundance	CDR3nt	CDR3aa
TRBV7-6	TRBD2	TRBJ2-2	.	TGTGCCAGCAGCTCCCGGACTAGCGGGTGGAACACCGGGGAGCTGTTTTTT	CASSSRTSGWNTGELFF
TRBV28	.	TRBJ1-2	.	TGTGCCACCCAGGCAGGCCTTAACTATGGCTACACCTTC	CATQAGLNYGYTF
TRBV6-5	TRBD1	TRBJ2-1	.	TGTGCCAGCAGGGAGGGGACAGGGGGCCACAATGAGCAGTTCTTC	CASREGTGGHNEQFF
TRBV19	TRBD2	TRBJ2-3	once	TGTGCCAGTAGCCCGCGGACTAGCGGGAGGAGTACAGATACGCAGTATTTT	CASSPRTSGRSTDTQYF
TRBV15	.	TRBJ2-2	.	TGTGCCACCAGCGGAACTAGTGGGGCCGGGGAGCTGTTTTTT	CATSGTSGAGELFF
TRBV2	TRBD1	TRBJ1-5	.	TGTGCCAGCGGGGACAGGGGCCAGAATCAGCCCCAGCATTTT	CASGDRGQNQPQHF
TRBV19	.	TRBJ1-5	.	TGTGCCAGTAGTATAGATAGGCTTCAGGGGCGGGCAAATCAGCCCCAGCATTTT	CASSIDRLQGRANQPQHF
TRBV19	.	TRBJ2-4	once	TGTGCCAGTAATAGCCAGGGTCGGGCCAAAAACATTCAGTACTTC	CASNSQGRAKNIQYF
TRBV5-1	.	TRBJ1-1	few	TGCGCCAGCAGCCCCGGGGGGACTAACACTGAAGCTTTCTTT	CASSPGGTNTEAFF
TRBV27	.	TRBJ2-6	.	TGTGCCAGCAGTTCTAGGAGCTCTGGGGCCAACGTCCTGACTTTC	CASSSRSSGANVLTF
TRBV18	.	TRBJ1-3	few	TGTGCCAGCTCACCGACGGACAGCTCTGGAAACACCATATATTTT	CASSPTDSSGNTIYF
TRBV9	TRBD2	TRBJ2-1	.	TGTGCCAGCAGCCACCTAGCGGGAGGCTACAATGAGCAGTTCTTC	CASSHLAGGYNEQFF
TRBV9	TRBD1	TRBJ2-7	.	TGTGCCAGCAGCGCCCAGGACAGGGGAGGCGAGCAGTACTTC	CASSAQDRGGEQYF
TRBV5-1	TRBD2	TRBJ2-7	few	TGCGCCAGCAGCCCGGGACTAGCGGGATTCGACGAGCAGTACTTC	CASSPGLAGFDEQYF
TRBV18	TRBD1	TRBJ2-7	.	TGTGCCAGCACTAGAGGACAGGGCATCTCCTACGAGCAGTACTTC	CASTRGQGISYEQYF
TRBV28	.	TRBJ1-1	.	TGTGCCAGCAGGTTGTCGGGGGGTAGGAAAATGAACACTGAAGCTTTCTTT	CASRLSGGRKMNTEAFF
TRBV7-9	TRBD1	TRBJ1-2	.	TGTGCCAGCAGCCGGGACAGAGCTAACTATGGCTACACCTTC	CASSRDRANYGYTF
TRBV18	TRBD2	TRBJ2-5	.	TGTGCCAGCTCACCGATAATAGCGGGAGGGCAGGAGACCCAGTACTTC	CASSPIIAGGQETQYF
TRBV10-1	TRBD1	TRBJ2-1	.	TGCGCCAGCAGTGTCCGAGACAGGGAGTACAATGAGCAGTTCTTC	CASSVRDREYNEQFF
TRBV7-3	.	TRBJ2-5	once	TGTGCCAGCAGCTTAAGAATCGGGACACAAGAGACCCAGTACTTC	CASSLRIGTQETQYF
TRBV4-1	TRBD2	TRBJ2-7	.	TGCGCCAGCAGCTTAGCGGGAGGAAGGGAGCAGTACTTC	CASSLAGGREQYF
TRBV28	.	TRBJ1-5	.	TGTGCCAGCAGTTTAGGCCAGACAGTGAGCAATCAGCCCCAGCATTTT	CASSLGQTVSNQPQHF
TRBV19	TRBD1	TRBJ1-3	few	TGTGCCACCACGGGACAGGGCGATTGGGGAAACACCATATATTTT	CATTGQGDWGNTIYF
TRBV7-2	TRBD1	TRBJ2-5	.	TGTGCCAGCAGCTTAGACAGGGGGCAGGAAGAGACCCAGTACTTC	CASSLDRGQEETQYF
TRBV27	.	TRBJ1-4	.	TGTGCCAGCAGTTTAGTTTCCCCGAGTGCAACTAATGAAAAACTGTTTTTT	CASSLVSPSATNEKLFF
TRBV18	.	TRBJ2-3	.	TGTGCCAGCTCACCCAACCGACAGGTCACAGATACGCAGTATTTT	CASSPNRQVTDTQYF
TRBV9	TRBD2	TRBJ2-5	.	TGTGCCAGCAGCGTAGGCCCCGGGACTAGCCGGTTAGAAGAGACCCAGTACTTC	CASSVGPGTSRLEETQYF
TRBV29-1	.	TRBJ1-4	.	TGCAGCGTTGAAGATCGTAACAGGGCTAATGAAAAACTGTTTTTT	CSVEDRNRANEKLFF
TRBV7-9	TRBD1	TRBJ1-2	.	TGTGCCGGACAGGGCGGGGACTATGGCTACACCTTC	CAGQGGDYGYTF
TRBV7-9	TRBD1	TRBJ1-1	.	TGTGCCAGCAGCGGAGGGGGCGGCTTGTACGGAGCTTTCTTT	CASSGGGGLYGAFF
TRBV6-5	TRBD1	TRBJ1-5	few	TGTGCCAGCAGTTACTCGATACAGGGGGGTCAGCCCCAGCATTTT	CASSYSIQGGQPQHF
TRBV24-1	.	TRBJ1-5	.	TGTGCCACCAGTGATAGGGGGAGCAATCAGCCCCAGCATTTT	CATSDRGSNQPQHF
TRBV18	.	TRBJ1-1	.	TGTGCCAGCTTACCACCGGGCCGTAACACTGAAGCTTTCTTT	CASLPPGRNTEAFF
TRBV24-1	.	TRBJ1-3	.	TGTGCCACCAGTGGTGGGGGGGGGCGGTCTGGAAACACCATATATTTT	CATSGGGGRSGNTIYF
TRBV2	.	TRBJ1-4	.	TGTGCCAGCACCCGGGACCAACGGGAGGAAAAACTGTTTTTT	CASTRDQREEKLFF
TRBV20-1	TRBD1	TRBJ2-3	.	TGCAGTGCTAGTTTTGCAGGGAAGGGGGCCACAGATACGCAGTATTTT	CSASFAGKGATDTQYF
TRBV7-9	TRBD1	TRBJ2-2	.	TGTGCCAGCAGCTTTGCCGGGACAGGGAGGCCCGGGGAGCTGTTTTTT	CASSFAGTGRPGELFF
TRBV27	TRBD2	TRBJ2-1	.	TGTGCCAGCAGTGTTTGGGGCGGGAGGGCCACGAAGAATGAGCAGTTCTTC	CASSVWGGRATKNEQFF
TRBV24-1	.	TRBJ2-2	.	TGTGCCACCAGCCCGTCGAAAGACAACGGGGAGCTGTTTTTT	CATSPSKDNGELFF
TRBV27	.	TRBJ1-2	once	TGTGCCATAAAAGGAGGGTCGGGTGGCTACACCTTC	CAIKGGSGGYTF
TRBV7-9	.	TRBJ2-7	once	TGTGCCAGCAGCCCGGACAGACGCGAGCAGTACTTC	CASSPDRREQYF